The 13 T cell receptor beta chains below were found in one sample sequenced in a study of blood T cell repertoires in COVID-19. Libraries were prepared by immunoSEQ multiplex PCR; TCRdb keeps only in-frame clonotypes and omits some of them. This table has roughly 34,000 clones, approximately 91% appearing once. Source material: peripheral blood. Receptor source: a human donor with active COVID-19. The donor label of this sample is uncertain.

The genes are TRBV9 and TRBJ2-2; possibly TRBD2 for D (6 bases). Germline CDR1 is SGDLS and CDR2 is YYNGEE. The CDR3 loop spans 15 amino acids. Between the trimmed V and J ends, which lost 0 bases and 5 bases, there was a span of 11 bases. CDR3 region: CASSVGGAGTGELFF. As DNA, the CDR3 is TGTGCCAGCAGCGTAGGCGGGGCGGGGACCGGGGAGCTGTTTTTT. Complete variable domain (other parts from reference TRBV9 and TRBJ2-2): DSGVTQTPKHLITATGQRVTLRCSPRSGDLSVYWYQQSLDQGLQFLIQYYNGEERAKGNILERFSAQQFPDLHSELNLSSLELGDSALYFCASSVGGAGTGELFFGEGSRLTVL.

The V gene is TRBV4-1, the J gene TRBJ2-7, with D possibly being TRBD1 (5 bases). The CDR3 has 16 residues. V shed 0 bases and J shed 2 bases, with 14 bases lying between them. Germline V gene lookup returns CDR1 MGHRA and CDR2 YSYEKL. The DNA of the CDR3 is TGCGCCAGCAGCCAAGAAGTCTCTGCAGGGCCCTACGAGCAGTACTTC. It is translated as CASSQEVSAGPYEQYF.

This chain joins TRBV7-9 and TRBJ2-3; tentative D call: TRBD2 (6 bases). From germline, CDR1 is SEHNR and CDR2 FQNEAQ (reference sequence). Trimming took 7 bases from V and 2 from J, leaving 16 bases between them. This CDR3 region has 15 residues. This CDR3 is CASTLRGSNTDTQYF. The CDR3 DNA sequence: TGTGCCAGCACCCTGCGGGGATCAAACACAGATACGCAGTATTTT.

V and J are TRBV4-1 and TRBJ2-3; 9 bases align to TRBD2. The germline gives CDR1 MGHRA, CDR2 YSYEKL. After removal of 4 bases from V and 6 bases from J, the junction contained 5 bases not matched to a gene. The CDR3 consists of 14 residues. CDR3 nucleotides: TGCGCCAGCAGCCCGATAGCGGGGGTGGATACGCAGTATTTT. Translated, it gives CASSPIAGVDTQYF.

CDR3 sequence reads: CAWSVVLGSSPLHF. The CDR3, as DNA: TGTGCCTGGAGTGTAGTTTTAGGGAGTTCACCCCTCCACTTT. This sequence joins TRBV30 and TRBJ1-6; unclear D gene. This CDR3 spans 14 amino acids. Germline V lookup: CDR1 GTSNPN, CDR2 SVGIG (reference sequence). The V and J ends lost 0 bases and 9 bases respectively, with 12 bases between them.

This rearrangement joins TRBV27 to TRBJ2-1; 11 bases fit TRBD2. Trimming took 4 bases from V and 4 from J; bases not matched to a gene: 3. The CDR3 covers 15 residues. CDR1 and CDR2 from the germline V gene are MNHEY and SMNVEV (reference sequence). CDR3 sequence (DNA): TGTGCCAGCAGTTCGGGACTAGCGGTTTACAATGAGCAGTTCTTC. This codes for CASSSGLAVYNEQFF.

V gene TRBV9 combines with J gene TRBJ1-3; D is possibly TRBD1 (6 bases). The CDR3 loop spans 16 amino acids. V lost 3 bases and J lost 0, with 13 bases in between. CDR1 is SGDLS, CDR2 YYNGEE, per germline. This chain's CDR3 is CASSEEGDYSGNTIYF. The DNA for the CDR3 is TGTGCCAGCAGCGAGGAGGGGGACTACTCTGGAAACACCATATATTTT.

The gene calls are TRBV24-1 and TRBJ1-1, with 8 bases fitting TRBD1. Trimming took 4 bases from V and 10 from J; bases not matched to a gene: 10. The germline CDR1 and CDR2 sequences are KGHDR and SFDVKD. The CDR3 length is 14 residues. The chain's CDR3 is CATSEPGQGPRAFF. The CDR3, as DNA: TGTGCCACCAGTGAACCAGGACAGGGCCCTCGAGCTTTCTTT.

The CDR3 coding sequence is TGTGCCAGCAGTGTAGGAAGGGGCGGAGAGACCCAGTACTTC. As protein: CASSVGRGGETQYF. The chain recombines TRBV2 with TRBJ2-5; possible D gene TRBD1, 5 bases. V was trimmed by 4 bases and J by 4 bases, leaving 13 bases between them. This CDR3 spans 14 amino acids. CDR1 is SNHLY, CDR2 FYNNEI, per germline.

The DNA for the CDR3 is TGTGCCAGCAGCCTCACAGATACGCAGTATTTT. It specifies CASSLTDTQYF. The gene calls are TRBV7-2 and TRBJ2-3, with D hard to call. There are 11 residues in the CDR3. Trimming shortened V by 5 bases and J by 2 bases, and 2 bases separated the two germline ends. The germline CDR1 and CDR2 sequences are SGHTA and FQGNSA.

This CDR3 is CASSLGGFRETQYF. CDR3 DNA: TGTGCCAGCAGCTTAGGAGGATTTCGGGAGACCCAGTACTTC. This chain connects TRBV11-2 to TRBJ2-5; D is undetermined. The V gene lost 1 base and the J gene lost 5 bases, with 11 bases spanning the gap. Looked up from germline, CDR1 is SGHAT and CDR2 is FQNNGV. The CDR3 length is 14 residues.

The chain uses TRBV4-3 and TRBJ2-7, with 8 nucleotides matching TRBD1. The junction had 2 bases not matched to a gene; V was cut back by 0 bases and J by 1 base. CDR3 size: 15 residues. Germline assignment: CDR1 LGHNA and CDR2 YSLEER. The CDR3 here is CASSQDRTGSYEQYF. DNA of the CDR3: TGCGCCAGCAGCCAAGACCGGACAGGGTCCTACGAGCAGTACTTC.

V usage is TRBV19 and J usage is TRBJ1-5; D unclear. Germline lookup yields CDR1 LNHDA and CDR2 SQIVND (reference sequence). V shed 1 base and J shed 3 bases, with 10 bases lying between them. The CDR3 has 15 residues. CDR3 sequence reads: CASSIGRQYNQPQHF. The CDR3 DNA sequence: TGTGCCAGTAGTATAGGCCGTCAGTACAATCAGCCCCAGCATTTT. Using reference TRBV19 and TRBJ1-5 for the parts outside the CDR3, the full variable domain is DGGITQSPKYLFRKEGQNVTLSCEQNLNHDAMYWYRQDPGQGLRLIYYSQIVNDFQKGDIAEGYSVSREKKESFPLTVTSAQKNPTAFYLCASSIGRQYNQPQHFGDGTRLSIL.